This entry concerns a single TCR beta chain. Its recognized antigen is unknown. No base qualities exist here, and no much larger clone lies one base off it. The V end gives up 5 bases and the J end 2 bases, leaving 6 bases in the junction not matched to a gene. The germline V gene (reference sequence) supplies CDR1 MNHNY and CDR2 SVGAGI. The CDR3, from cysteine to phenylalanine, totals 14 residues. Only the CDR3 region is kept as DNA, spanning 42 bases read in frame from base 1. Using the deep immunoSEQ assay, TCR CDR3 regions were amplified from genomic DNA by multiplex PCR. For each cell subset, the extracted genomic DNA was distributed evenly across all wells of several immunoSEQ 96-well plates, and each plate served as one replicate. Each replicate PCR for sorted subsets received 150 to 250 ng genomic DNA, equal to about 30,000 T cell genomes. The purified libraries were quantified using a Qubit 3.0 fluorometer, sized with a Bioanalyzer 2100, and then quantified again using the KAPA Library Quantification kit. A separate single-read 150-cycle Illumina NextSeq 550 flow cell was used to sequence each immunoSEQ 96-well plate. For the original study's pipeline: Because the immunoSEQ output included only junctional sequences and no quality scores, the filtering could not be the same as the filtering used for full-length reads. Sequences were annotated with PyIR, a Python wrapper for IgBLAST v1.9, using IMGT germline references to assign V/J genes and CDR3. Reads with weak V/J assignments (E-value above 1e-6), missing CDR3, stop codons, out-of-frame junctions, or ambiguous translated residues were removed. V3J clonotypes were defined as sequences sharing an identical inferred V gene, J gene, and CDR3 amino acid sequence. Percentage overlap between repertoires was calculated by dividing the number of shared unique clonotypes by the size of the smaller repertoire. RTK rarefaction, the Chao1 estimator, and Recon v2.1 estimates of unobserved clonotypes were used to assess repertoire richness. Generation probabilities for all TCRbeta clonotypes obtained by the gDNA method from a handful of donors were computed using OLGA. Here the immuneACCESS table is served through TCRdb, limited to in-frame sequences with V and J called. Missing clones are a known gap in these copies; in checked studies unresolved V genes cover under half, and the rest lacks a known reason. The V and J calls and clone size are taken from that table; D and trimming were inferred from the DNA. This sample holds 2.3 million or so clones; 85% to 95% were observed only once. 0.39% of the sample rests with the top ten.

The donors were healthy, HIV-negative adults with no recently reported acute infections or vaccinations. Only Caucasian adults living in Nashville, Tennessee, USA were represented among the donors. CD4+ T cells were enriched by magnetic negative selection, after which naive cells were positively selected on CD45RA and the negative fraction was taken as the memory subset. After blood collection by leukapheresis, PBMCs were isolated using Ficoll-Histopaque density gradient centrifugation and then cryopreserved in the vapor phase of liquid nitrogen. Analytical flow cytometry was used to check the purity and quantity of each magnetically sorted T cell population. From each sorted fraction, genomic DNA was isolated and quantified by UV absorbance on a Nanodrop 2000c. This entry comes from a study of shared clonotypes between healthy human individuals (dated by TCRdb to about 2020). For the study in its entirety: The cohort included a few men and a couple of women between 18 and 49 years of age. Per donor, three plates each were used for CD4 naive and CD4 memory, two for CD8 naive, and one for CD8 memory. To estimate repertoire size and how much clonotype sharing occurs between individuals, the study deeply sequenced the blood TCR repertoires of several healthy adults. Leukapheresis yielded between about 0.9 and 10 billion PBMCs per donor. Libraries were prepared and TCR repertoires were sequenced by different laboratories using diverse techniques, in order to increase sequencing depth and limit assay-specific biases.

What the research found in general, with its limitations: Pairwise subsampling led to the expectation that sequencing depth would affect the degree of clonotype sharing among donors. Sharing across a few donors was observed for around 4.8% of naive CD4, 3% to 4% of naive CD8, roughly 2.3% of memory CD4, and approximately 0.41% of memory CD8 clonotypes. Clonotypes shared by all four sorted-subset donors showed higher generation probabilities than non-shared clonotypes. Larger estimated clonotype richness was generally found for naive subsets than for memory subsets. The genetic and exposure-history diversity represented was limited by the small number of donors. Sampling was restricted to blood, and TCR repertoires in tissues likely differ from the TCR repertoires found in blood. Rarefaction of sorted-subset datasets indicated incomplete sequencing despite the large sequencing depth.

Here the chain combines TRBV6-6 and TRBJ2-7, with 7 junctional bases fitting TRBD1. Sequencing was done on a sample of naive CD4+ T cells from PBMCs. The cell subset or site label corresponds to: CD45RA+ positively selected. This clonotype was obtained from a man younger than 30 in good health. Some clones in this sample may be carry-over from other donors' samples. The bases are TGTGCCAGCAGTGGCGACAGGGAAACCTACGAGCAGTACTTC. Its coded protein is CASSGDRETYEQYF.